The 27 T cell receptor beta chains reported below all come from one sample, sequenced in a study of T-cell memory formation after mild COVID-19. TCRdb used MiXCR to reprocess the 5' RACE reads, holding one entry per CDR3 protein. This table has 110,000 to 150,000 distinct CDR3 sequences, 13% to 15% appearing once. The specimen was PBMCs or a T cell subset sorted from them (not recorded which). The receptors derive from an adult woman who had mild COVID-19 (a few samples of this study predate the infection). Cell type and time point are not known.

The rearrangement joins TRBV6-5 to TRBJ2-1; 13 nucleotides align to TRBD2. V dropped 6 bases and J dropped 0; count of bases not matched to a gene: 11. The CDR3 extends over 19 amino acids. Per germline, CDR1 MNHEY and CDR2 SVGAGI. DNA of the CDR3: TGTGCCAGCAGCCATTCCGGGACTAGCGGGATGAGCTCCTACAATGAGCAGTTCTTC. Translated, it gives CASSHSGTSGMSSYNEQFF.

J is TRBJ2-5 and V is TRBV4-2; TRBD1 agrees at 8 bases. V trimming: 4 bases; J trimming: 5 bases; junction bases outside the gene matches: 6. This CDR3 spans 14 amino acids. Germline V gives CDR1 LGHNA, CDR2 YNFKEQ. The CDR3 region has the DNA TGTGCCAGCAGCCCCGAGGGACAGGTCGAGACCCAGTACTTC. Translation gives CASSPEGQVETQYF.

In its sample, this clonotype was seen a few times. The chain's CDR3 is CASSATNTGELFF. CDR3 DNA: TGTGCCAGCAGCGCGACGAACACCGGGGAGCTGTTTTTT. The gene calls are TRBV7-9 and TRBJ2-2, with no clear D. V was clipped by 5 bases and J by 0 bases, with 4 bases between them. Germline V gene data show CDR1 as SEHNR and CDR2 as FQNEAQ (reference sequence). CDR3 length: 13 residues.

The rearrangement uses TRBV6-6 and TRBJ1-5; D may be TRBD1 (6 bases). The germline CDR1 and CDR2 sequences are MNHNY and SVGAGI (reference sequence). Trimming removed 2 bases from V and 2 bases from J, with 7 bases in between. CDR3 length: 14 residues. DNA of the CDR3: TGTGCCAGCAGTTACGCAGGGGGCAATCAGCCCCAGCATTTT. It is translated as CASSYAGGNQPQHF.

Remarks on this clonotype: At one of its ends the junction is not consistent with the germline gene, which may arise from a read error. The chain joins TRBV5-6 to TRBJ2-7; D is undetermined. Germline V gene sequence: CDR1 SGHDT, CDR2 YYEEEE. CDR3 length: 12 residues. CDR3 sequence: CASSLETTPAHF. CDR3 coding DNA: TGTGCCAGCAGCTTGGAGACGACACCCGCTCACTTC.

The chain joins TRBV20-1 to TRBJ2-5; 13 bases map to TRBD2. Germline assignment: CDR1 DFQATT and CDR2 SNEGSKA (reference sequence). After removal of 3 bases from V and 5 bases from J, the junction contained 9 bases not matched to a gene. The CDR3 runs to 16 residues. DNA for the CDR3: TGCAGTGCTAGGGGGACTAGCGGGGATCGGATGGAGACCCAGTACTTC. Its translation: CSARGTSGDRMETQYF.

This clonotype was counted only a few times. The rearrangement joins TRBV2 to TRBJ2-5; a weak D match, TRBD2 (5 bases). Trimming pared 6 bases from V and 5 bases from J, leaving 13 bases between. This CDR3 contains 13 residues. Germline V CDR1 and CDR2: SNHLY, FYNNEI. CDR3 nucleotide sequence: TGTGCCAGCAGGGCACTAGTTTTCGAGACCCAGTACTTC. The encoded protein is CASRALVFETQYF.

This chain connects TRBV7-3 to TRBJ2-3; D possibly corresponds to TRBD2 (6 bases). Germline lookup yields CDR1 SGHTA and CDR2 FQGTGA. V was trimmed by 5 bases and J by 5 bases, leaving 20 bases between them. This CDR3 has 16 amino acids. The CDR3 loop is CASSATHSRRVDTQYF. The CDR3 bases are TGTGCCAGCAGCGCAACCCATTCTAGGAGGGTAGATACGCAGTATTTT.

This clonotype turned up a few times. J is TRBJ2-1 and V is TRBV3-1, with D perhaps matching TRBD2 (6 bases). Per the germline V gene, CDR1 is LGHDT and CDR2 is YNNKEL (reference sequence). The V end was cut by 4 bases, the J end by 0 bases, with 25 bases between. This CDR3 is 20 amino acids long. The CDR3 nucleotides are TGTGCCAGCAGCCCAATCTACAATCTAGCGAGCGAGGACTCCTACAATGAGCAGTTCTTC. The encoded protein is CASSPIYNLASEDSYNEQFF.

V gene TRBV19 combines with J gene TRBJ2-2; 11 bases line up with TRBD2. This CDR3 is 17 amino acids long. With V trimmed by 4 bases and J by 3 bases, 7 bases remained unmatched. From germline, CDR1 is LNHDA and CDR2 SQIVND (reference sequence). The CDR3 bases are TGTGCCAGTAGTACCAAATTACTAGCGGGGGACACCGGGGAGCTGTTTTTT. Translation: CASSTKLLAGDTGELFF.

This clonotype was observed a few times. The chain employs TRBV4-2 and TRBJ2-7, with 9 bases lining up with TRBD2. V shed 3 bases, J shed 6 bases, and the junction held 9 bases outside the gene matches. Germline V lookup: CDR1 LGHNA, CDR2 YNFKEQ. The CDR3 spans 15 residues. CDR3 nucleotide sequence: TGTGCCAGCAGCCACGATAGCGGGGGAGGCGCCGAGCAGTACTTC. It codes for CASSHDSGGGAEQYF.

The chain couples TRBV7-9 to TRBJ2-1; no clear D. The CDR3 is 15 amino acids. V was shortened by 4 bases and J by 0 bases, with 10 bases between the two germline ends. The germline gives CDR1 SEHNR, CDR2 FQNEAQ (reference sequence). The CDR3 here is CASSSSRSSYNEQFF. CDR3 in DNA: TGTGCCAGCAGCTCTTCGCGTAGCTCCTACAATGAGCAGTTCTTC.

Ten or more counts support this clonotype. The V gene is TRBV5-5, the J gene TRBJ2-1; D not certain. This CDR3 has 15 residues. V lost 0 bases to trimming and J lost 4 bases, with 11 bases between them. Per the germline V gene, CDR1 is SGHKS and CDR2 is YYEKEE (reference sequence). CDR3 sequence reads: CASSLATMGYNEQFF. As DNA, the CDR3 is TGTGCCAGCAGCTTGGCCACTATGGGTTACAATGAGCAGTTCTTC.

This clonotype has just a few counts. V is TRBV5-1 and J is TRBJ2-2; perhaps TRBD1 as D (7 bases). In germline, CDR1 is SGHRS, CDR2 YFSETQ. V lost 0 bases to trimming and J lost 8 bases, with 17 bases between them. This CDR3 region has 16 residues. CDR3 DNA: TGCGCCAGCAGCTTGGTCCCGACAGGGAGGACGGGGGAGCTGTTTTTT. Its protein product is CASSLVPTGRTGELFF.

A single count supports this clonotype. This chain links TRBV7-3 with TRBJ2-1, with 9 positions matching TRBD2. The J segment lost 8 bases and the V segment lost 0 bases, leaving 11 bases of the junction unmatched. Germline-derived CDR1 and CDR2 are SGHTA and FQGTGA. The CDR3 is 17 amino acids. The DNA for the CDR3 is TGTGCCAGCAGCTTAACTCGCGCGGGAGGGCCGTTCGATGAGCAGTTCTTC. Translation gives CASSLTRAGGPFDEQFF.

This clonotype was detected a few times. This chain joins TRBV6-2 or TRBV6-3 and TRBJ2-3; D is perhaps TRBD2 (6 bases). CDR3 length: 14 amino acids. Germline V lookup: CDR1 MNHEY, CDR2 SVGEGT. V was trimmed by 3 bases and J by 2 bases, leaving 9 bases between them. CDR3 amino acids: CASSYWRDTDTQYF. In DNA, the CDR3 is TGTGCCAGCAGTTATTGGCGGGACACAGATACGCAGTATTTT.

This clonotype came up many times. CDR3 in DNA: TGTGCCAGCTCACTGTCGGACAGCTACGAGCAGTACTTC. It is translated as CASSLSDSYEQYF. The chain combines TRBV18 with TRBJ2-7, with D possibly matching TRBD1 (6 bases). The CDR3 is 13 residues long. Trimming stripped 4 bases from V and 3 bases from J, with 10 bases between. Germline CDR1 and CDR2: KGHSH and LQKENI.

Here the CDR3 DNA reads TGTGCCAGCAGCTTAGGGCGACTAGCGGGAGAGATGAATACGCAGTATTTT. Its protein is CASSLGRLAGEMNTQYF. The V call is TRBV7-6, the J call TRBJ2-3; 12 bases agree with TRBD2. V shed 1 base, J shed 7 bases, and the junction held 9 bases outside the gene matches. Looked up from germline, CDR1 is SGHVS and CDR2 is FNYEAQ. This CDR3 comprises 17 residues.

This clonotype was observed a handful of times. V gene TRBV6-2 or TRBV6-3 combines with J gene TRBJ2-1, with D possibly TRBD2 on 5 matching bases. The CDR3 spans 13 residues. Germline-derived CDR1 and CDR2 are MNHEY and SVGEGT. Deletions cut 5 bases from V and 4 bases from J, with 9 bases between. This chain's CDR3 is CASSTREYNEQFF. CDR3 DNA sequence: TGTGCCAGCAGTACTCGGGAATACAATGAGCAGTTCTTC.

The chain has TRBV7-8 and TRBJ2-5; a weak D match, TRBD1 (5 bases). CDR3 length: 13 amino acids. Trimming cost V 4 bases and J 3 bases, with 9 bases left between them. CDR1 and CDR2 (germline): SGHVS, FQNEAQ. CDR3 sequence reads: CASSSQGKETQYF. CDR3 DNA: TGTGCCAGCAGCTCTCAGGGTAAAGAGACCCAGTACTTC.

This clonotype was counted between two and nine times. This rearrangement joins TRBV6-5 to TRBJ2-1; the match to TRBD2 covers 8 bases. The CDR3 spans 16 residues. Germline lookup yields CDR1 MNHEY and CDR2 SVGAGI. V gave up 0 bases and J gave up 2 bases; unmatched junction bases: 3. In DNA, the CDR3 is TGTGCCAGCAGTTACTCGCTGACTAGCGCCTACAATGAGCAGTTCTTC. Its translation: CASSYSLTSAYNEQFF.

This clonotype was seen ten or more times. The CDR3 sequence: CASSPDFSLHYEQYF. DNA for the CDR3: TGTGCCAGCAGTCCGGACTTCAGCCTCCACTACGAGCAGTACTTC. This chain connects TRBV2 to TRBJ2-7; tentatively, D is TRBD2 (5 bases). V shed 5 bases and J shed 3 bases, with 17 bases lying between them. Germline V gene data show CDR1 as SNHLY and CDR2 as FYNNEI. CDR3 length: 15 residues.

In its sample, this clonotype was seen a few times. The rearrangement links TRBV2 to TRBJ2-7, with D perhaps matching TRBD1 (6 bases). The CDR3 totals 13 residues. V was cut by 8 bases and J by 2 bases, with 13 bases left in between. Germline assignment: CDR1 SNHLY and CDR2 FYNNEI. DNA for the CDR3: TGTGCCAGCGGGAGACAGGCTGCCTACGAGCAGTACTTC. Its translation is CASGRQAAYEQYF. The full variable domain, in which reference TRBV2 and TRBJ2-7 provide the parts outside the CDR3, is EPEVTQTPSHQVTQMGQEVILRCVPISNHLYFYWYRQILGQKVEFLVSFYNNEISEKSEIFDDQFSVERPDGSNFTLKIRSTKLEDSAMYFCASGRQAAYEQYFGPGTRLTVT.

The chain recombines TRBV5-1 with TRBJ2-7; perhaps TRBD1 as D (5 bases). The CDR3 length is 16 residues. The V end lost 5 bases, the J end lost 2 bases, and 20 bases lay between the germline ends. CDR1 is SGHRS and CDR2 is YFSETQ in the germline V gene. The DNA for the CDR3 is TGCGCCAGCAGACCTGGATTCAGGGAAGATCCCTACGAGCAGTACTTC. Its translation is CASRPGFREDPYEQYF. Filled out from reference TRBV5-1 and TRBJ2-7, the complete variable domain reads KAGVTQTPRYLIKTRGQQVTLSCSPISGHRSVSWYQQTPGQGLQFLFEYFSETQRNKGNFPGRFSGRQFSNSRSEMNVSTLELGDSALYLCASRPGFREDPYEQYFGPGTRLTVT.

This clonotype showed up just a few times. The chain is built from TRBV4-1 and TRBJ2-3; D perhaps matches TRBD1 (5 bases). V was pared by 4 bases and J by 2 bases, with 16 bases between. The CDR3 loop spans 16 amino acids. Germline V gene sequence: CDR1 MGHRA, CDR2 YSYEKL. CDR3 residues: CASSLRTQSDTDTQYF. DNA of the CDR3: TGCGCCAGCAGCCTTAGGACACAGTCAGACACAGATACGCAGTATTTT.

The rearrangement joins TRBV7-8 to TRBJ2-1, with D perhaps given as TRBD1 or TRBD2 (7 bases each). Trimming removed 2 bases from V and 8 bases from J, with 16 bases in between. This CDR3 spans 15 amino acids. Germline values: CDR1 SGHVS, CDR2 FQNEAQ. As DNA, the CDR3 is TGTGCCAGCAGCTTATCGGCCAGGGGGAGGGATGAGCAGTTCTTC. This sequence encodes CASSLSARGRDEQFF.

The chain combines TRBV6-2 or TRBV6-3 with TRBJ2-1, with D tentatively TRBD2 (6 bases). This CDR3 is 21 amino acids long. The V and J ends lost 2 bases and 2 bases respectively, with 28 bases between them. The V gene's germline CDR1 is MNHEY and CDR2 SVGEGT. DNA for the CDR3: TGTGCCAGCAGTTACCCCTATTATGATGCGGGAATGGGTGGAACCTACAATGAGCAGTTCTTC. Protein: CASSYPYYDAGMGGTYNEQFF.